This note documents a single TCR beta chain sequence. Antigen unknown. Additional DNA sequences in this sample encode the identical CDR3. The data were taken from a study of T cell responses to AZD1222 COVID-19 vaccine. The study's findings and limits: No repertoire was sampled before or during the peak T cell response, only after it.

Sequenced by immunoSEQ multiplex PCR; TCRdb stores in-frame clones only, minus some. Among some 90,000 clones listed, approximately 89% were seen once. The V and J ends lost 2 bases and 1 base respectively, with 5 bases between them. Germline CDR1 and CDR2: MNHEY and SVGEGT. The CDR3 spans 13 residues. The TCR was taken from an adult in good health. The specimen was peripheral blood, collected on day 0 of MenACWY control vaccination. This chain joins TRBV6-2 or TRBV6-3 and TRBJ1-1; tentative D call: TRBD1 (5 bases). CDR3 bases: TGTGCCAGCAGTTACGGGGGGAACACTGAAGCTTTCTTT. This translates into CASSYGGNTEAFF.